This TCR beta chain is from a study of blood T cell repertoires in COVID-19. Study-wide background: Sample material is recorded as cDNA or gDNA derived from T cells, B-cell-depleted T cells, or PBMCs.

The method was immunoSEQ multiplex PCR; TCRdb's version includes in-frame clones alone and lacks a portion of them. Here the sample spans some 200,000 clones, around 90% being singletons. Germline CDR1 SEHNR, CDR2 FQNEAQ (reference sequence). The germline V and J ends were trimmed by 1 base and 2 bases, with 14 bases remaining between them. The CDR3 is made up of 16 amino acids. This receptor was identified in a man between 50 and 59 years old with acute or convalescent COVID-19. Material for sequencing was peripheral blood. V and J are TRBV7-9 and TRBJ1-2; D is possibly TRBD1 (6 bases). In nucleotides, the CDR3 is TGTGCCAGCAGCTTAGTAAGGGGGGGCCAGAACTATGGCTACACCTTC. This codes for CASSLVRGGQNYGYTF.